This T cell receptor beta chain was captured in a study of shared clonotypes between healthy human individuals. This table comes from immunoSEQ multiplex PCR, and its TCRdb copy is limited to in-frame clones, with some not included. The table has some 1,900,000 clones, approximately 95% seen once. The naive CD8 subset, CD45RO-negative cells positively selected for CCR7, excluded terminally differentiated effector memory CD45RA+ cells. V dropped 4 bases and J dropped 9 bases, with 15 bases sitting between them. Germline CDR1 is LGHNA and CDR2 is YSLEER. This CDR3 has 14 amino acids. With regard to this clone: Its specificity is unknown.

Study results and limitations: Some naive CD4 clonotypes, 4.5% to 5.5%, turned up in common across four donors.

This chain links TRBV4-3 with TRBJ2-2, with D perhaps matching TRBD1 or TRBD2 (6 bases each). The TCR sequence derives from a young man in good health. The sequenced material came from naive CD8+ T cells sorted from blood. CDR3 sequence reads: CASSPRGANWELFF. The CDR3 nucleotides are TGCGCCAGCAGCCCGAGGGGGGCTAACTGGGAGCTGTTTTTT.